The TCR beta chain under discussion was sequenced for a study of blood T cell repertoires in COVID-19. Study overall: From the United States, Italy and Spain came samples of acute and convalescent COVID-19.

The length of the CDR3 is 14 residues. The trim removed 5 bases at V and 6 bases at J, leaving 8 bases unmatched. CDR1 is MGHDK, CDR2 SYGVNS, per germline. Cohort allocation depended upon clinical history that participants reported. Original data processing: Reference gene primer amplification gave estimated nucleated cell counts. TCRdb's copy holds only in-frame clones and misses some; the assay was immunoSEQ multiplex PCR. V and J calls and clone size are those listed in that table; D and trimming were worked out from the DNA. The data hold roughly 280,000 clones, with more than 80% observed a single time.

Material for sequencing was PBMCs or T cells enriched from blood (not recorded which). The V gene is TRBV25-1, the J gene TRBJ2-3, with TRBD2 matching over 7 bases. The receptor's source is a woman in her thirties with acute COVID-19. CDR3 coding DNA: TGTGCCAGCAGTACACGGACTAGTGCGGATACGCAGTATTTT. Amino acid sequence: CASSTRTSADTQYF.